This TCR beta chain was identified during a study of OX40 agonist ivuxolimab in advanced cancers. Blood specimens came from baseline, cycle 4 day 1, and cycle 7 day 1. As for this clone: Its matching antigen is unknown.

Findings and limits, study-wide: Expanded clones were, on average, more numerous in CD8+ T cells than in CD4+. Normalized expansion of T-cell clones was also low for some nonresponders.

Trimming took off 6 bases at V and 5 bases at J, with 11 bases between the two ends. From germline, CDR1 is MNHEY and CDR2 SVGAGI. This CDR3 is built from 13 residues. Only in-frame clones appear in the TCRdb table, and some are missing; sequencing was by immunoSEQ multiplex PCR. Of about 75,000 clones listed, more than 85% are singletons. The material was CD4+ or CD8+ T cells sorted from blood, obtained in a trial of the OX40 agonist ivuxolimab. The receptor was derived from an adult with an advanced solid tumor such as melanoma, head and neck, liver or kidney cancer. V usage is TRBV6-5 and J usage is TRBJ1-5, with no clear D. CDR3 protein: CASSPTKDQPQHF. Here the CDR3 DNA reads TGTGCCAGCAGCCCAACAAAAGATCAGCCCCAGCATTTT.